This paragraph covers one TCR beta chain sequence. A read error may produce the germline difference seen at one junction end. With 60 Vbeta and 13 Jbeta primers, the PCR was carried out. Measured with immunoSEQ multiplex PCR; TCRdb has only the in-frame clones, and not every one. The sample holds around 110,000 clones, 65% to 85% seen once. The CDR3 contains 14 residues. Germline V CDR1 and CDR2: SGHRS, YFSETQ. This sample was taken from a study of cytomegalovirus exposure and HLA in healthy donors. Study-wide context: Among several hundred genotyped donors, 65% to 90% fell in the Caucasian-associated ancestry cluster.

This chain joins TRBV5-1 and TRBJ1-5; tentative D call: TRBD1 (6 bases). The receptor was isolated from a male donor in good health and CMV-seropositive. Sequencing used PBMCs. As DNA, the CDR3 is TGCGCCAGCAGCCTGGGGGGCAGCAATCAGCCCCAGAATTTT. This encodes CASSLGGSNQPQNF.